The rows below give T cell receptor beta chains drawn from one sample of a study of shared clonotypes between healthy human individuals. Sequenced by immunoSEQ multiplex PCR; TCRdb stores in-frame clones only, minus some. The data contain millions of clones, about 94% of them seen just once; the ten biggest clones take up around 1.1%. Sequencing was carried out using naive CD8+ T cells sorted from blood. All receptors derive from a man aged 18 to 30 in good health. CDR3s include the opening cysteine and the closing phenylalanine or tryptophan. The D gene is left open where the match is weak. Not all rows give a size; the values are once, few, many and, for expanded clones, a class.

v_call	clone_size	d_call	j_call	cdr3_nt	cdr3_aa
TRBV2	-	-	TRBJ2-7	TGTGCCAGCAGGGGGGGCACCGAGCAGTACTTC	CASRGGTEQYF
TRBV28	-	-	TRBJ2-7	TGTGCCAGCAGTCTTACCGGGACTCCGGGCGGTTACGAGCAGTACTTC	CASSLTGTPGGYEQYF
TRBV4-1	-	-	TRBJ2-7	TGCGCCAGCAGCCCCACTACCGGGCCGGGTTTTTACGAGCAGTACTTC	CASSPTTGPGFYEQYF
TRBV7-2	-	TRBD2	TRBJ2-3	TGTGCCAGCAGCCCCGTTGTCGGTCTAGCGGGAGGGGCGTGGGATACGCAGTATTTT	CASSPVVGLAGGAWDTQYF
TRBV4-1	few	-	TRBJ1-6	TGCGCCAGCAGTCAAACCCCCTTAAATTCACCCCTCCACTTT	CASSQTPLNSPLHF
TRBV6-6	-	-	TRBJ2-1	TGTGCCAGCAGTTACTCGATAGCCAATGAGCAGTTCTTC	CASSYSIANEQFF
TRBV4-1	-	TRBD1	TRBJ1-1	TGCGCCAGCAGCCGACAGGGGGCGCTGACTGAAGCTTTCTTT	CASSRQGALTEAFF
TRBV27	-	TRBD1	TRBJ2-7	TGTGCCAGCAGTTTAGCCGGGACAGGTTTCCACGAGCAGTACTTC	CASSLAGTGFHEQYF
TRBV6-5	-	-	TRBJ2-7	TGTGCCAGCAGTTACTCGACGGGAGAATCATCCTACGAGCAGTACTTC	CASSYSTGESSYEQYF
TRBV9	-	-	TRBJ1-4	TGTGCCAGCAGCCCCGAAGGACAAATTAATGAAAAACTGTTTTTT	CASSPEGQINEKLFF
TRBV30	few	TRBD2	TRBJ2-3	TGTGCCTGGACTAGCGGGACTAGCACAGATACGCAGTATTTT	CAWTSGTSTDTQYF
TRBV14	-	TRBD1	TRBJ2-7	TGTGCCAGCAGCCCCCCGATGATCGGGACAGGGCTCCACGAGCAGTACTTC	CASSPPMIGTGLHEQYF
TRBV4-1	once	-	TRBJ2-1	TGCGCCAGCAGCCAAGAACCCGGGCGGTACAATGAGCAGTTCTTC	CASSQEPGRYNEQFF
TRBV5-4	-	TRBD1	TRBJ1-6	TGTGCCACGAGGGGGCCCAATAATTCACCCCTCCACTTT	CATRGPNNSPLHF
TRBV5-1	once	-	TRBJ2-5	TGCGCCAGCAGCTTTGAGGGGGTGCCTTCGGAGACCCAGTACTTC	CASSFEGVPSETQYF
TRBV11-2	once	TRBD2	TRBJ2-3	TGTGCCAGCAGCTCCCGGACTAGCAGGAGGACAGATACGCAGTATTTT	CASSSRTSRRTDTQYF
TRBV7-6	-	-	TRBJ2-7	TGTGCCAGCTCCCCCTCCGGGACCTACGAGCAGTACTTC	CASSPSGTYEQYF